This T cell receptor beta chain was retrieved from a study of tumor-infiltrating lymphocytes in primary liver carcinoma. Both RNA and DNA were isolated together from 20-30 mg of bulk tissue that had not been sorted. Constant-region priming of around 530 ng total RNA yielded TCR beta cDNA. ARM-PCR, slightly modified, supplied the TCR beta libraries through three nested multiplex PCR rounds. TRBV1-TRBV30 forward and Cbeta reverse primers drove the first two approximately 10-cycle rounds. TCRdb re-derived calls from the multiplex PCR reads in MiXCR, one entry per CDR3 protein. The sample yields about 120,000 distinct CDR3 sequences, about two thirds seen once. Germline values: CDR1 SGHAT, CDR2 FQNNGV. The CDR3 totals 20 residues.

The V gene is TRBV11-2, the J gene TRBJ1-1; D may be TRBD1 (5 bases). This sequence originates from a woman in her sixties with primary liver carcinoma and hepatitis B virus infection. Sequenced sample: tumor-adjacent normal liver tissue. The CDR3 loop reads CSGSPHQHGHLRFWGYEAFF. CDR3 nucleotide sequence: TGTTCCGGCAGCCCACACCAGCACGGACACCTTCGCTTTTGGGGCTATGAAGCTTTCTTT.